The clone carrying this T cell receptor beta chain has ten or more counts. Its antigen is unidentified. The sample originates from a study of identical twins. Study-wide results and limits: Beta out-of-frame sequences showed weaker excess sharing between twins.

A single record per CDR3 protein comes from TCRdb applying MiXCR to the 5' RACE reads. The table has about 530,000 distinct CDR3 sequences, around 15% seen once; the top ten hold roughly 0.43%. The CDR3 runs to 11 residues. Germline trimming cut 4 bases from V and 15 bases from J; bases unmatched to any gene: 2. The sample also formed part of further work on yellow fever vaccine responses in identical twins.

The J gene is TRBJ1-4, the V gene TRBV12-3 or TRBV12-4; 10 bases align to TRBD1. This receptor was obtained from a woman between 18 and 29 years old in good health. Sequenced sample: CD4+ T cells sorted from blood. The CDR3 protein is CASSSGTGVFF. The CDR3, as DNA: TGTGCCAGCAGTTCGGGGACAGGGGTGTTTTTT.